The TCR beta chain under discussion was sequenced for a study of radiation and T cells in renal cell carcinoma. Study-wide results and limits: Top 100 clonotypes averaged about 50% in irradiated versus around 45% in nephrectomy-only tumors.

V lost 4 bases and J lost 2, with 9 bases in between. The length of the CDR3 is 14 residues. In germline, CDR1 is SEHNR, CDR2 FQNEAQ (reference sequence). Sample treatment: treatment-naive control, cytoreductive nephrectomy. This renal cell carcinoma was of the clear cell type. Controls included several female and 10 or so male donors, resected 2011 to 2014. Only in-frame clones appear in the TCRdb table, and some are missing; sequencing was by immunoSEQ multiplex PCR. The sample has around 16,000 clones, about three fifths seen once. Concerning this clone: Antigen: not known.

Source: tumor tissue, taken from a patient whose treatment was nephrectomy without radiotherapy. The chain has TRBV7-9 and TRBJ2-1, with D possibly matching TRBD2 (5 bases). The clonotype was recovered from a man aged 50 or older with renal cell carcinoma. CDR3 sequence reads: CASSSREPYNEQFF. Written as DNA, the CDR3 is TGTGCCAGCAGCTCCCGGGAACCCTACAATGAGCAGTTCTTC. Variable domain in full (rest from reference TRBV7-9 and TRBJ2-1): DTGVSQNPRHKITKRGQNVTFRCDPISEHNRLYWYRQTLGQGPEFLTYFQNEAQLEKSRLLSDRFSAERPKGSFSTLEIQRTEQGDSAMYLCASSSREPYNEQFFGPGTRLTVL.